The present entry profiles one TCR beta chain with its context. These data belong to a study of blood T cell repertoires in COVID-19. Study context: Specimens from acute and convalescent COVID-19 originated in the United States, Italy and Spain.

In the authors' methods: Reference gene primer amplification in the assay estimated nucleated cell counts. The data were produced by immunoSEQ multiplex PCR, yet TCRdb's version contains in-frame clones alone and is incomplete. The V and J calls and clone size were taken over from that table, and D and trimming were inferred from the DNA. This repertoire shows some 230,000 clones, about 86% found once; its top ten account for roughly 1.3%. Germline CDR1 and CDR2: SGHAT and FQNNGV. The length of the CDR3 is 16 residues. V was shortened by 1 base and J by 6 bases, with 16 bases between the two germline ends. Residents of over 20 US areas, aged roughly 18 to 95 years, made up the participants. Each participant's cohort was designated according to participant-reported clinical history.

The clonotype comes from a woman aged 40 to 50 with acute COVID-19. Sequencing input: PBMCs or T cells enriched from blood (not recorded which). This sequence joins TRBV11-2 and TRBJ2-1; perhaps TRBD2 as D (6 bases). The CDR3 DNA is TGTGCCAGCAGCTTAGCTCAAACTAGCCGGACCAATGAGCAGTTCTTC. It is translated as CASSLAQTSRTNEQFF.